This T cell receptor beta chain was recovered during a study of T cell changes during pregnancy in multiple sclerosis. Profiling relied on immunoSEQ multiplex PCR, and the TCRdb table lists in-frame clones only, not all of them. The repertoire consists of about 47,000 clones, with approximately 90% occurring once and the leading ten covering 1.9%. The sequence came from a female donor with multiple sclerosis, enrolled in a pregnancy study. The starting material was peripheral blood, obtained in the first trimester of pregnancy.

The CDR3 reads CASSPGSYGYTF. CDR3 in DNA: TGTGCCAGCAGCCCCGGGAGTTATGGCTACACCTTC. The chain carries TRBV5-6 and TRBJ1-2; the D is unclear. Trimming took off 4 bases at V and 5 bases at J, with 9 bases between the two ends. Per germline, CDR1 SGHDT and CDR2 YYEEEE. This CDR3 has 12 residues.